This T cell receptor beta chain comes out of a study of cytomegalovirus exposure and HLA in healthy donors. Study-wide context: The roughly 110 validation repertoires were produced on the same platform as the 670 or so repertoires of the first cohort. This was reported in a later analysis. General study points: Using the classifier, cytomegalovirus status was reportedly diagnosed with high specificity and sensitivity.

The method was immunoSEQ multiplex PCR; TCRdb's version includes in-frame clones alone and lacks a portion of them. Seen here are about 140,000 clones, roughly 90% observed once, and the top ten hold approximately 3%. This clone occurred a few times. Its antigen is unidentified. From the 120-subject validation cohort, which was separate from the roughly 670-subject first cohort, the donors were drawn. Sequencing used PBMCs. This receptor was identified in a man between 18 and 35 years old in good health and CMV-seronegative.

The CDR3 DNA is TGTGCCAGCCGACAGGCGCCAAACACCATATATTTT. Encoded protein: CASRQAPNTIYF. The V call is TRBV2, the J call TRBJ1-3; possibly TRBD1 for D (6 bases). This CDR3 has 12 amino acids. V was cut by 8 bases and J by 6 bases, with 11 bases left in between. CDR1 is SNHLY, CDR2 FYNNEI, per germline.